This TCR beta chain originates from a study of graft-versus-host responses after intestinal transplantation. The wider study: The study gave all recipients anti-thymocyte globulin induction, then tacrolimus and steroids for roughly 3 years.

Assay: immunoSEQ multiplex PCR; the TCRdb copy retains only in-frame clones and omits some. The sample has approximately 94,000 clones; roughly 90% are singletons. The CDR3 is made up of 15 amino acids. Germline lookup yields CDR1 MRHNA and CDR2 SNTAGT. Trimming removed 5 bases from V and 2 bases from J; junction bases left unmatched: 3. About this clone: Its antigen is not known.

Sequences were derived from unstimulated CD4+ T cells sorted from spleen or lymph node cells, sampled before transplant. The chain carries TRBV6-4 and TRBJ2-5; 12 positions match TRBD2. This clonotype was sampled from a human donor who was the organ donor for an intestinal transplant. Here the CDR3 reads CASSQTSGGQETQYF. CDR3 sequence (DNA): TGTGCCAGCAGTCAAACTAGCGGGGGGCAAGAGACCCAGTACTTC.